Below, 31 T cell receptor beta chains from the same sample are listed, as sequenced in a study of shared clonotypes between healthy human individuals. Data came from immunoSEQ multiplex PCR; TCRdb stores just in-frame clones and leaves some out. The sample has under 2.5 million clones; roughly 92% are singletons. The sample consisted of naive CD4+ T cells from PBMCs. Subset defined: CD45RA+ positively selected. The receptors shown here come from a man between 18 and 29 years old in good health. Some clones in this sample may be carry-over from other donors' samples.

This chain links TRBV30 with TRBJ2-6; D is unresolved. V was cut by 8 bases and J by 0 bases, with 8 bases left in between. Germline CDR1 and CDR2: GTSNPN and SVGIG (reference sequence). The CDR3 runs to 13 residues. The CDR3 nucleotides read TGTGCCCGTACCACCTCTGGGGCCAACGTCCTGACTTTC. The encoded protein is CARTTSGANVLTF.

In its sample, this clone was seen a few times. The chain recombines TRBV4-1 with TRBJ1-1, with D possibly being TRBD1 (5 bases). Germline CDR1 MGHRA, CDR2 YSYEKL. The V end lost 6 bases, the J end lost 1 base, and 9 bases lay between the germline ends. The CDR3 is 13 residues long. CDR3 sequence reads: CASRGTANTEAFF. The DNA for the CDR3 is TGCGCCAGCAGGGGGACGGCGAACACTGAAGCTTTCTTT.

On this clone itself: The same CDR3 arises from other DNA sequences in this sample as well. The chain recombines TRBV28 with TRBJ1-2; maybe TRBD1 (5 bases). Trimming left V 6 bases short and J 5 bases short, with 13 bases between. This CDR3 has 13 amino acids. Germline V lookup: CDR1 MDHEN, CDR2 SYDVKM. The CDR3 spells CASSPTGYYGYTF. The CDR3 DNA is TGTGCCAGCAGCCCCACAGGTTATTATGGCTACACCTTC.

This chain joins TRBV28 and TRBJ2-5; D might be TRBD1 (5 bases). Germline CDR1 is MDHEN and CDR2 is SYDVKM. The CDR3 is 13 residues long. Trimming took off 7 bases at V and 1 base at J, with 10 bases between the two ends. In DNA form, the CDR3 reads TGTGCCAGCAAAAACAGGTTCCAAGAGACCCAGTACTTC. As protein: CASKNRFQETQYF.

The chain combines TRBV5-1 with TRBJ2-7; D possibly uses TRBD1 or TRBD2 (5 bases each). Trimming took off 4 bases at V and 5 bases at J, with 10 bases between the two ends. The germline gives CDR1 SGHRS, CDR2 YFSETQ. The CDR3 loop spans 12 amino acids. The CDR3 coding sequence is TGCGCCAGCAGCAAGGGACCTGACGAGCAGTACTTC. Translating gives CASSKGPDEQYF. Based on the CDR3 plus reference TRBV5-1 and TRBJ2-7, the full variable domain is KAGVTQTPRYLIKTRGQQVTLSCSPISGHRSVSWYQQTPGQGLQFLFEYFSETQRNKGNFPGRFSGRQFSNSRSEMNVSTLELGDSALYLCASSKGPDEQYFGPGTRLTVT.

V gene TRBV19 combines with J gene TRBJ2-1; possibly TRBD2 for D (5 bases). This CDR3 comprises 14 residues. V was shortened by 7 bases and J by 0 bases, with 10 bases between the two germline ends. In germline, CDR1 is LNHDA, CDR2 SQIVND (reference sequence). The CDR3 DNA is TGTGCCAGTAACGGCGGGTACTCCTACAATGAGCAGTTCTTC. This codes for CASNGGYSYNEQFF.

A word on this clone: The same CDR3 also results from other DNA sequences found in this sample. The chain links TRBV19 to TRBJ2-6; a weak D match, TRBD1 (6 bases). Germline assignment: CDR1 LNHDA and CDR2 SQIVND (reference sequence). The V gene lost 6 bases and the J gene lost 2 bases, with 8 bases spanning the gap. The CDR3 is 14 residues long. CDR3 sequence (DNA): TGTGCCAGTAGCCCAGGGGCTGGGGCCAACGTCCTGACTTTC. Residues: CASSPGAGANVLTF.

This chain connects TRBV7-3 to TRBJ2-1; 9 positions match TRBD1. With V trimmed by 6 bases and J by 11 bases, 11 bases remained unmatched. This CDR3 region has 14 residues. The germline V gene has CDR1 SGHTA and CDR2 FQGTGA. CDR3 sequence: CASSQTGTGSQQFF. The CDR3 DNA follows: TGTGCCAGCAGTCAAACCGGGACAGGGAGTCAGCAGTTCTTC. Full variable domain (outside the CDR3, taken from reference TRBV7-3 and TRBJ2-1): GAGVSQTPSNKVTEKGKYVELRCDPISGHTALYWYRQSLGQGPEFLIYFQGTGAADDSGLPNDRFFAVRPEGSVSTLKIQRTERGDSAVYLCASSQTGTGSQQFFGPGTRLTVL.

V usage is TRBV5-1 and J usage is TRBJ1-5; tentatively, D is TRBD1 (6 bases). There are 15 residues in the CDR3. CDR1 and CDR2 from the germline V gene are SGHRS and YFSETQ. The V end was cut by 1 base, the J end by 4 bases, with 12 bases between. CDR3 amino acids: CASSLLGQQNQPQHF. The CDR3 DNA sequence: TGCGCCAGCAGCTTGTTAGGACAGCAGAATCAGCCCCAGCATTTT. Together with reference TRBV5-1 and TRBJ1-5, the CDR3 gives the full variable domain: KAGVTQTPRYLIKTRGQQVTLSCSPISGHRSVSWYQQTPGQGLQFLFEYFSETQRNKGNFPGRFSGRQFSNSRSEMNVSTLELGDSALYLCASSLLGQQNQPQHFGDGTRLSIL.

This sequence joins TRBV7-3 and TRBJ2-3, with TRBD2 identical over 7 bases. The germline gives CDR1 SGHTA, CDR2 FQGTGA. V gave up 2 bases and J gave up 2 bases; unmatched junction bases: 7. This CDR3 region has 16 residues. The CDR3 DNA is TGTGCCAGCAGCTTATCGGTGACTAGCATCACAGATACGCAGTATTTT. It specifies CASSLSVTSITDTQYF.

This chain links TRBV5-1 with TRBJ2-2, with D possibly TRBD1 on 6 matching bases. Trimming took 6 bases from V and 5 from J, leaving 14 bases between them. Germline V gene lookup returns CDR1 SGHRS and CDR2 YFSETQ. The CDR3 runs 14 residues. The CDR3 DNA sequence: TGCGCCAGCAAAGCTCAGGGGTCAACCGGGGAGCTGTTTTTT. Translation: CASKAQGSTGELFF.

V gene TRBV19 combines with J gene TRBJ2-6; the match to TRBD1 covers 7 bases. This CDR3 spans 17 amino acids. Germline CDR1 LNHDA, CDR2 SQIVND (reference sequence). V lost 5 bases and J lost 0; bases outside the gene matches: 7. For the CDR3, the DNA is TGTGCCAGTAGTTCCTGGACAGGCCCCTCTGGGGCCAACGTCCTGACTTTC. Protein: CASSSWTGPSGANVLTF.

This chain connects TRBV7-2 to TRBJ1-3; maybe TRBD1 (6 bases). Germline V gene sequence: CDR1 SGHTA, CDR2 FQGNSA. The CDR3 covers 15 residues. Trimming pared 5 bases from V and 2 bases from J, leaving 13 bases between. CDR3 DNA: TGTGCCAGCAGCCGGGACACGGCTACTGGAAACACCATATATTTT. This encodes CASSRDTATGNTIYF.

The genes are TRBV6-5 and TRBJ2-5; D possibly matches TRBD1 or TRBD2 (5 bases each). CDR3 length: 16 residues. The germline V gene has CDR1 MNHEY and CDR2 SVGAGI. The ends were cut back, 4 bases at V and 2 bases at J, with 17 bases in the middle. CDR3 region: CASSWGLGASQETQYF. The CDR3 DNA is TGTGCCAGCAGTTGGGGGTTAGGCGCGTCTCAAGAGACCCAGTACTTC.

This clone was counted once. This chain connects TRBV6-5 to TRBJ2-5; 8 bases fit TRBD2. The CDR3 contains 16 residues. Germline V gene lookup returns CDR1 MNHEY and CDR2 SVGAGI. After removal of 4 bases from V and 4 bases from J, the junction contained 11 bases not matched to a gene. The CDR3 sequence: CASSSLNIAGRETQYF. In nucleotides, the CDR3 is TGTGCCAGCAGTTCCCTCAACATAGCGGGACGAGAGACCCAGTACTTC.

V gene TRBV10-1 combines with J gene TRBJ1-6, with 7 bases lining up with TRBD1. The CDR3 runs 14 residues. The germline V gene has CDR1 WNHNN and CDR2 SYGVQD (reference sequence). Germline trimming cut 5 bases from V and 10 bases from J; bases unmatched to any gene: 8. The CDR3 reads CASSPRQGGSPLHF. DNA of the CDR3: TGCGCCAGCAGTCCGAGACAGGGTGGATCACCCCTCCACTTT.

This chain connects TRBV18 to TRBJ1-1; no reliable D call. Germline lookup yields CDR1 KGHSH and CDR2 LQKENI. The CDR3 has 15 amino acids. Deletions cut 8 bases from V and 1 base from J, with 17 bases between. This chain's CDR3 is CASAGPVPKNTEAFF. The CDR3 bases are TGTGCCAGCGCCGGGCCAGTCCCCAAGAACACTGAAGCTTTCTTT.

The chain employs TRBV19 and TRBJ1-5, with D unclear. V shed 2 bases and J shed 3 bases, with 14 bases lying between them. Germline CDR1 reads LNHDA; CDR2 reads SQIVND (reference sequence). The CDR3 loop spans 16 amino acids. CDR3 nucleotide sequence: TGTGCCAGTAGTATACTCACCGGAACCCCCAATCAGCCCCAGCATTTT. Protein product: CASSILTGTPNQPQHF.

This clone is a singleton in its sample. The chain recombines TRBV4-2 with TRBJ2-3; maybe TRBD2 (6 bases). CDR3 length equals 17 residues. Germline V gene sequence: CDR1 LGHNA, CDR2 YNFKEQ. V was trimmed by 3 bases and J by 2 bases, leaving 18 bases between them. The DNA of the CDR3 is TGTGCCAGCAGCCACCCCCCGGGTAGCGGTATCACAGATACGCAGTATTTT. Protein sequence: CASSHPPGSGITDTQYF.

The chain combines TRBV4-1 with TRBJ1-1; a weak D match, TRBD1 (6 bases). The CDR3 runs 15 residues. Germline V gene lookup returns CDR1 MGHRA and CDR2 YSYEKL. The germline V and J ends were trimmed by 4 bases and 1 base, with 13 bases remaining between them. This CDR3 is CASSRGGRTNTEAFF. CDR3 coding DNA: TGCGCCAGCAGCCGAGGGGGACGGACGAACACTGAAGCTTTCTTT.

The gene calls are TRBV5-1 and TRBJ2-5; 9 bases map to TRBD1. Germline CDR1 and CDR2: SGHRS and YFSETQ. The ends lost 7 bases at V and 5 bases at J; junction bases unmatched: 15. The length of the CDR3 is 16 residues. CDR3 sequence reads: CASANGVQGARETQYF. CDR3 coding DNA: TGCGCCAGCGCAAACGGTGTACAGGGGGCGCGGGAGACCCAGTACTTC.

This clone is a singleton in its sample. CDR3 sequence: CATRPVGTTNEKLFF. Here the CDR3 DNA reads TGTGCCACCAGACCCGTGGGGACAACTAATGAAAAACTGTTTTTT. The J gene is TRBJ1-4, the V gene TRBV15; D is unclear. The CDR3 is 15 residues long. Germline assignment: CDR1 LNHNV and CDR2 YYDKDF (reference sequence). Between the trimmed V and J ends, which lost 6 bases and 0 bases, there was a span of 11 bases. Based on the CDR3 plus reference TRBV15 and TRBJ1-4, the full variable domain is DAMVIQNPRYQVTQFGKPVTLSCSQTLNHNVMYWYQQKSSQAPKLLFHYYDKDFNNEADTPDNFQSRRPNTSFCFLDIRSPGLGDTAMYLCATRPVGTTNEKLFFGSGTQLSVL.

J is TRBJ2-6 and V is TRBV19; D remains unclear. The CDR3 is made up of 16 amino acids. The V gene's germline CDR1 is LNHDA and CDR2 SQIVND (reference sequence). Trimming took 0 bases from V and 5 from J, leaving 11 bases between them. CDR3 DNA: TGTGCCAGTAGTATAGACGCGGCGGTGAGGGCCAACGTCCTGACTTTC. It is translated as CASSIDAAVRANVLTF.

Turning to this clone: The same CDR3 also results from other DNA sequences found in this sample. The rearrangement joins TRBV7-2 to TRBJ2-5; possible D gene TRBD1, 5 bases. The V end lost 1 base, the J end lost 3 bases, and 9 bases lay between the germline ends. The CDR3 is made up of 14 amino acids. The germline CDR1 and CDR2 sequences are SGHTA and FQGNSA. The CDR3 DNA is TGTGCCAGCAGCTTAGAGTGGGGCGAAGAGACCCAGTACTTC. Protein sequence: CASSLEWGEETQYF.

V gene TRBV7-3 combines with J gene TRBJ1-1; TRBD1 matches 7 bases. CDR1 SGHTA and CDR2 FQGTGA come from the germline V gene. The CDR3 extends over 13 amino acids. V trimming: 5 bases; J trimming: 5 bases; junction bases outside the gene matches: 5. The CDR3, as DNA: TGTGCCAGCAGCGGGAACAGGGGTACTGAAGCTTTCTTT. It encodes CASSGNRGTEAFF.

The chain carries TRBV7-2 and TRBJ1-2; D not certain. V was cut by 1 base and J by 0 bases, with 9 bases left in between. The CDR3 covers 15 residues. CDR1 and CDR2 (germline): SGHTA, FQGNSA. Here the CDR3 DNA reads TGTGCCAGCAGCTTAGTCCAGAATACTAACTATGGCTACACCTTC. Its translation: CASSLVQNTNYGYTF. Complete variable domain (other parts from reference TRBV7-2 and TRBJ1-2): GAGVSQSPSNKVTEKGKDVELRCDPISGHTALYWYRQSLGQGLEFLIYFQGNSAPDKSGLPSDRFSAERTGGSVSTLTIQRTQQEDSAVYLCASSLVQNTNYGYTFGSGTRLTVV.

The rearrangement links TRBV10-2 to TRBJ2-3, with D perhaps TRBD1 (5 bases). Germline CDR1 reads WSHSY; CDR2 reads SAAADI. The germline V and J ends were trimmed by 3 bases and 2 bases, with 15 bases remaining between them. The CDR3 spans 16 residues. The chain's CDR3 is CASSERGRALTDTQYF. CDR3 coding DNA: TGCGCCAGCAGTGAACGTGGCAGGGCGCTCACAGATACGCAGTATTTT.

The CDR3 region is CAISEFRGGIGVHEQYF. CDR3 bases: TGTGCCATCAGTGAATTCCGTGGGGGGATTGGGGTCCACGAGCAGTACTTC. The chain joins TRBV10-3 to TRBJ2-7, with D possibly being TRBD2 (6 bases). This CDR3 is 17 amino acids long. Germline lookup yields CDR1 ENHRY and CDR2 SYGVKD. The V gene lost 3 bases and the J gene lost 5 bases, with 23 bases spanning the gap.

Comments on this clone: Additional DNA sequences in this sample encode the identical CDR3. The V and J genes are TRBV9 and TRBJ2-2; 8 bases match TRBD1. This CDR3 has 15 residues. CDR1 is SGDLS and CDR2 is YYNGEE in the germline V gene. V gave up 2 bases and J gave up 4 bases; unmatched junction bases: 4. CDR3 residues: CASSVGTGRTGELFF. The CDR3 DNA follows: TGTGCCAGCAGCGTCGGGACAGGACGCACCGGGGAGCTGTTTTTT.

V gene TRBV28 combines with J gene TRBJ2-7, with 11 bases fitting TRBD1. This CDR3 region has 15 residues. The germline gives CDR1 MDHEN, CDR2 SYDVKM. V shed 6 bases and J 5 bases; nucleotides not matched to a gene: 9. The CDR3 DNA reads TGTGCCAGCAGCCTTCCGGGACAGGGGGGCAACGAGCAGTACTTC. Protein: CASSLPGQGGNEQYF.

The chain links TRBV15 to TRBJ2-1; tentatively, D is TRBD2 (6 bases). The CDR3 has 15 residues. Looked up from germline, CDR1 is LNHNV and CDR2 is YYDKDF (reference sequence). V gave up 5 bases and J gave up 4 bases, with 15 bases separating them. CDR3 sequence: CATSGAGTLYNEQFF. The CDR3 DNA reads as TGTGCCACCAGCGGCGCCGGGACTCTTTACAATGAGCAGTTCTTC.